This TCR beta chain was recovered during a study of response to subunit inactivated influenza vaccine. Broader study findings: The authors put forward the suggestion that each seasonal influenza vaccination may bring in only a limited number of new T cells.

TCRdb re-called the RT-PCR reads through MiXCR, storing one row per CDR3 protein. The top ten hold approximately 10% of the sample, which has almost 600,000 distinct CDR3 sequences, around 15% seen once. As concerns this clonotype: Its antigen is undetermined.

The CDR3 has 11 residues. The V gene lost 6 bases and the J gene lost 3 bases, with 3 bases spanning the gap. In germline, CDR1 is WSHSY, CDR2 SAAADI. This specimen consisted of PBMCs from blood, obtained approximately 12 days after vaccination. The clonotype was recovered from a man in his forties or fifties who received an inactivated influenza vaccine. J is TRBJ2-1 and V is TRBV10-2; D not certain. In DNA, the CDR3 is TGCGCCAGCAGGGACTACAATGAGCAGTTCTTC. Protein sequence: CASRDYNEQFF.